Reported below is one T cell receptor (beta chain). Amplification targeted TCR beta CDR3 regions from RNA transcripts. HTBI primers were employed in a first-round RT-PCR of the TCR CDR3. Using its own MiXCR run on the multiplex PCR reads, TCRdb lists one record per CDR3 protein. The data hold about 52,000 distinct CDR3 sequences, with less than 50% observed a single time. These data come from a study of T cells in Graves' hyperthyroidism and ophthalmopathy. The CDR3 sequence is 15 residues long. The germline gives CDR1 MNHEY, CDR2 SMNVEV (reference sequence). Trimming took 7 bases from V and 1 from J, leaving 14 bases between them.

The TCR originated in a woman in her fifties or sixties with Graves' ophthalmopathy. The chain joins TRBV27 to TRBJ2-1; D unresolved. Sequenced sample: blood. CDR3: CASKFRYQSYNEQFF. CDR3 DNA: TGTGCCAGCAAGTTTCGGTACCAATCCTACAATGAGCAGTTCTTC.